Below are 18 T cell receptor beta chains sequenced from a single sample in a study of response to subunit inactivated influenza vaccine. MiXCR was run by TCRdb on the RT-PCR reads, yielding one entry per CDR3 protein. The sample holds 800,000 or so distinct CDR3 sequences, roughly 20% seen once. Specimen: PBMCs from blood, collected 5 days after vaccination. The receptor source for this set is a man aged 50-60 years who received an inactivated influenza vaccine.

The gene calls are TRBV12-3 or TRBV12-4 and TRBJ2-6; D unresolved. V was clipped by 3 bases and J by 0 bases, with 15 bases between them. The CDR3 has 18 residues. The CDR3 DNA is TGTGCCAGCAGTTTTTCCCTTGCAGCCAACTCTGGGGCCAACGTCCTGACTTTC. The encoded protein is CASSFSLAANSGANVLTF.

The J gene is TRBJ2-7, the V gene TRBV12-3 or TRBV12-4; 12 bases are a match to TRBD2. After removal of 5 bases from V and 1 base from J, the junction contained 6 bases not matched to a gene. This CDR3 has 16 residues. The CDR3 loop reads CASSQRGLAGSYEQYF. In nucleotides, the CDR3 is TGTGCCAGCAGTCAAAGGGGACTAGCGGGTTCCTACGAGCAGTACTTC.

CDR3 sequence: CAIKSSRTDTQYF. In DNA, the CDR3 is TGTGCCATCAAATCGTCTCGCACAGATACGCAGTATTTT. The chain combines TRBV10-3 with TRBJ2-3; D is unresolved. V lost 7 bases and J 1 base, leaving 9 bases between the germline ends. The CDR3 covers 13 residues. CDR1 ENHRY and CDR2 SYGVKD come from the germline V gene.

The V and J genes are TRBV25-1 and TRBJ2-7; either TRBD1 or TRBD2 may supply D (6 bases each). Looked up from germline, CDR1 is MGHDK and CDR2 is SYGVNS. This CDR3 contains 15 residues. V shed 3 bases and J shed 3 bases, with 15 bases lying between them. The CDR3 loop reads CASSDTGRRIYEQYF. The CDR3 DNA sequence: TGTGCCAGCAGTGACACAGGGAGGCGTATCTACGAGCAGTACTTC.

V usage is TRBV10-3 and J usage is TRBJ2-1; possible D gene TRBD2, 6 bases. Trimming shortened V by 3 bases and J by 8 bases, and 11 bases separated the two germline ends. There are 13 residues in the CDR3. Germline CDR1 is ENHRY and CDR2 is SYGVKD. The CDR3: CAISESPGDEQFF. Written as DNA, the CDR3 is TGTGCCATCAGTGAATCTCCGGGGGATGAGCAGTTCTTC.

This chain joins TRBV6-1 and TRBJ2-7; 7 positions match TRBD2. The CDR3 sequence is 15 residues long. The V and J ends lost 6 bases and 2 bases, in that order; junction bases with no gene match: 10. In germline, CDR1 is MNHNS, CDR2 SASEGT. CDR3 bases: TGTGCCAGCAGCCCCGTCGGGCGGGGGACCTACGAGCAGTACTTC. It encodes CASSPVGRGTYEQYF.

This clonotype was observed a handful of times. This sequence joins TRBV9 and TRBJ2-1, with 7 bases matching TRBD2. CDR1 SGDLS and CDR2 YYNGEE come from the germline V gene. V dropped 3 bases and J dropped 7; count of bases not matched to a gene: 7. The CDR3 is made up of 14 amino acids. CDR3 protein: CASSDGTTKNEQFF. The CDR3, as DNA: TGTGCCAGCAGCGACGGGACTACTAAGAATGAGCAGTTCTTC. Using reference TRBV9 and TRBJ2-1 for the parts outside the CDR3, the full variable domain is DSGVTQTPKHLITATGQRVTLRCSPRSGDLSVYWYQQSLDQGLQFLIQYYNGEERAKGNILERFSAQQFPDLHSELNLSSLELGDSALYFCASSDGTTKNEQFFGPGTRLTVL.

A few counts support this clonotype. The chain employs TRBV10-3 and TRBJ1-4; 8 positions match TRBD1. The CDR3 consists of 14 residues. Per germline, CDR1 ENHRY and CDR2 SYGVKD. With V trimmed by 5 bases and J by 4 bases, 3 bases remained unmatched. This chain's CDR3 is CAISRDRNNEKLFF. The DNA of the CDR3 is TGTGCCATCAGTCGGGACAGGAATAATGAAAAACTGTTTTTT.

This chain uses TRBV4-3 with TRBJ2-7; D is possibly TRBD1 or TRBD2 (6 bases each). CDR3 length: 16 residues. Trimming cost V 0 bases and J 5 bases, with 17 bases left between them. The germline V gene encodes CDR1 LGHNA and CDR2 YSLEER. CDR3 nucleotides: TGCGCCAGCAGCCAAGAAGGGGGGCGGAATCTGAACGAGCAGTACTTC. It translates to CASSQEGGRNLNEQYF.

This clonotype was picked up a small number of times. V is TRBV20-1 and J is TRBJ2-5, with 9 bases matching TRBD1. Losses at the gene ends were 1 base for V and 5 bases for J; bases not matched to a gene: 5. The CDR3 loop spans 14 amino acids. The germline gives CDR1 DFQATT, CDR2 SNEGSKA (reference sequence). The CDR3 coding sequence is TGCAGTGCTAGAGTACAGGGGGCATTCGAGACCCAGTACTTC. Residues: CSARVQGAFETQYF.

There are a few counts of this clonotype. The chain links TRBV2 to TRBJ2-2; D unclear. This CDR3 is 13 amino acids long. Germline CDR1 and CDR2: SNHLY and FYNNEI. Deletions cut 0 bases from V and 6 bases from J, with 5 bases between. The CDR3: CASSEAYPGELFF. DNA of the CDR3: TGTGCCAGCAGTGAAGCTTATCCCGGGGAGCTGTTTTTT.

This clonotype was picked up many times. The CDR3 bases are TGCAGTGCTAGAGAAGGGGGGCGGGAGACCCAGTACTTC. Translated: CSAREGGRETQYF. This chain connects TRBV20-1 to TRBJ2-5; perhaps D is TRBD1 or TRBD2 (6 bases each). Germline V CDR1 and CDR2: DFQATT, SNEGSKA (reference sequence). The CDR3 spans 13 residues. Trimming shortened V by 0 bases and J by 5 bases, and 10 bases separated the two germline ends.

The V call is TRBV27, the J call TRBJ2-1; 7 bases line up with TRBD2. Per germline, CDR1 MNHEY and CDR2 SMNVEV (reference sequence). The CDR3 loop spans 15 amino acids. V dropped 6 bases and J dropped 0; count of bases not matched to a gene: 5. CDR3 sequence (DNA): TGTGCCAGCAGGACTCAGCGGGGCTCCTACAATGAGCAGTTCTTC. Residues: CASRTQRGSYNEQFF.

With respect to this clonotype: One base away lies a much larger clone, so this may be a sequencing read error. The rearrangement links TRBV12-3 or TRBV12-4 to TRBJ1-2, with D perhaps TRBD1 (5 bases). The CDR3 spans 13 residues. CDR3 DNA: TGTGCCAGCAGTCCCGGGACGCACTATGGCTACATCTTC. This translates into CASSPGTHYGYIF.

The chain couples TRBV6-1 to TRBJ2-5, with 8 bases matching TRBD2. Trimming cost V 7 bases and J 5 bases; bases outside gene matches: 12. The CDR3 has 15 amino acids. Germline-derived CDR1 and CDR2 are MNHNS and SASEGT. For the CDR3, the DNA is TGTGCCAGCAATCTGAATAGCGGGGTAGGGGAGACCCAGTACTTC. Translated, it gives CASNLNSGVGETQYF.

V and J are TRBV7-9 and TRBJ2-1; unclear D gene. The V end was cut by 8 bases, the J end by 9 bases, with 20 bases between. Germline CDR1 and CDR2: SEHNR and FQNEAQ (reference sequence). The CDR3 contains 14 residues. CDR3 DNA: TGTGCCAGCGACCAAGGTCGGTTGTCTCTTGAGCAGTTCTTC. It is translated as CASDQGRLSLEQFF.

The genes are TRBV19 and TRBJ1-5; D perhaps matches TRBD1 (5 bases). Trimming removed 7 bases from V and 4 bases from J, with 23 bases in between. Germline values: CDR1 LNHDA, CDR2 SQIVND (reference sequence). This CDR3 region has 17 residues. CDR3 sequence (DNA): TGTGCCAGTACTCAAACCCCCGACAGTACACGTAATCAGCCCCAGCATTTT. This translates into CASTQTPDSTRNQPQHF.

There are a few counts of this clonotype. V gene TRBV2 combines with J gene TRBJ2-2; no firm D call. Deletions cut 4 bases from V and 3 bases from J, with 12 bases between. The CDR3 sequence is 15 residues long. CDR1 and CDR2 (germline): SNHLY, FYNNEI. CDR3 nucleotides: TGTGCCAGCAGTGGTGTCCGCGATGACACCGGGGAGCTGTTTTTT. This sequence encodes CASSGVRDDTGELFF.